This TCR beta chain comes out of a study of T cell responses to AZD1222 COVID-19 vaccine. Here immunoSEQ multiplex PCR was the method, and the copy in TCRdb shows in-frame clones only, minus some. The repertoire includes more than 60,000 clones, roughly 85% of them detected once, and 1.3% sits in the top ten. CDR3 size: 20 residues. Germline V lookup: CDR1 SGHKS, CDR2 YYEKEE (reference sequence). J lost 10 bases, V lost 3 bases, and 19 bases had no gene match. This TCR derives from an adult who received the AZD1222 COVID-19 vaccine. V and J are TRBV5-5 and TRBJ2-1; 16 bases are a match to TRBD2. The sample was peripheral blood, taken 28 days after the second AZD1222 dose. The CDR3 nucleotides are TGTGCCAGCAGCTCAACGCCGGGACTAGCGGGAGGGCCGGGGCTTGGGGAGCAGTTCTTC. This encodes CASSSTPGLAGGPGLGEQFF.